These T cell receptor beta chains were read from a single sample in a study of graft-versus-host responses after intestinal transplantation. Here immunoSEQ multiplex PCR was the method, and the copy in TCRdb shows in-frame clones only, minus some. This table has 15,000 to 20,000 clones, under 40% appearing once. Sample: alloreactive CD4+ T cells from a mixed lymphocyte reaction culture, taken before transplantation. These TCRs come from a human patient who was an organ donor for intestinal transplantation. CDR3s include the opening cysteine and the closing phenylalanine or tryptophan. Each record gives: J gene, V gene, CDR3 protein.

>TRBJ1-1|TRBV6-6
CASSRGVNTEAFF
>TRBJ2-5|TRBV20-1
CSARRETQYF
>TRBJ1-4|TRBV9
CASSAQGRANEKLFF
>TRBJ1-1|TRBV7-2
CASSLNLGTEAFF
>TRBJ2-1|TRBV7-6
CASSLVGRAGLADLPQFF
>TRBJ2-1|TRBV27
CASSLVGLAGSGSYNEQFF
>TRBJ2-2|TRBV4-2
CASSQDHSGRLSGELFF
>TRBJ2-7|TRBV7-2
CASKLGLADYEQYF
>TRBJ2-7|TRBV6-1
CASSVVAGGFHEQYF
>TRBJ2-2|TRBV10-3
CAITPLAGSGTGELFF
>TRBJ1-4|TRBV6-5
CASSGHRREKLFF